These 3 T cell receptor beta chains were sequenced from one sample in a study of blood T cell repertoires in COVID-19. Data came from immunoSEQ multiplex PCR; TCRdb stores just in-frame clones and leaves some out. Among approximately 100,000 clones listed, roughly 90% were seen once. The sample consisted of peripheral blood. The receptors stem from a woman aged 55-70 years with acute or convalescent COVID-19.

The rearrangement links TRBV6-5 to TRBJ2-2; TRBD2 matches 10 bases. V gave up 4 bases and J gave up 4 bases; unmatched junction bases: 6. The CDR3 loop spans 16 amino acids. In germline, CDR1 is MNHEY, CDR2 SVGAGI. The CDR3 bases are TGTGCCAGCAGTTCGGGGACTAGCGTTGGCACCGGGGAGCTGTTTTTT. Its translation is CASSSGTSVGTGELFF.

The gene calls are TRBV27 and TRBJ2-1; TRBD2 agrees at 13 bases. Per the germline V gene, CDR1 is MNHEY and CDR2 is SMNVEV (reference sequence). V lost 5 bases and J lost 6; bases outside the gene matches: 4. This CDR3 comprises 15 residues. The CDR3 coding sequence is TGTGCCAGCAGTCCTGGACTAGCGGGGGTCAATGAGCAGTTCTTC. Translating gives CASSPGLAGVNEQFF.

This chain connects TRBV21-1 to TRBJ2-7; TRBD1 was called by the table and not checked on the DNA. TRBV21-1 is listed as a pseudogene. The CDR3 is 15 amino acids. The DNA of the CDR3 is TGTGCCAGCACCGAATTCAGGGGCTTCCCCTACGAGCAGTACGTC. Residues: CASTEFRGFPYEQYV.